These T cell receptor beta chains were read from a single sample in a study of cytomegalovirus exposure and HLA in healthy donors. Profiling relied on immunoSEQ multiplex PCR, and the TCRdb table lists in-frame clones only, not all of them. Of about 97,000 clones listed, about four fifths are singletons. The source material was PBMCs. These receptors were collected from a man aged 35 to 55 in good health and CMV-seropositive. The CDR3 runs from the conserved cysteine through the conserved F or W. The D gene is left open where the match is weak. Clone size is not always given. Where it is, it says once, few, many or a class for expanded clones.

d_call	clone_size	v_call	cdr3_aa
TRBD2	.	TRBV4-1	CASSQDLAGGRNEQFF
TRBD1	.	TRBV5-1	CASSLVGQGATEAFF
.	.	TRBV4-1	CASSQVGGASYNEQFF
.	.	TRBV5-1	CASSPLGANTEAFF
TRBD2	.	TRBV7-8	CASRIISGTYGEQFF
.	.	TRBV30	CAWREGPWNEQFF
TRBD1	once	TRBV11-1	CASSFKTGGSEAFF
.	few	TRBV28	CASWAGLGLDTEAFF
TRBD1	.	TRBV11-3	CASSIGTGFVETQYF
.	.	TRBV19	CASRGEVGTDTQYF
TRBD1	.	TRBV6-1	CASSQGALYEQYF